This TCR beta chain was identified during a study of cytomegalovirus exposure and HLA in healthy donors. Germline loops: CDR1 MGHDK, CDR2 SYGVNS. The trim removed 3 bases at V and 5 bases at J, leaving 4 bases unmatched. The CDR3 is 14 amino acids. Both 60 Vbeta primers and 13 Jbeta primers went into the PCR. The repertoire was sequenced with immunoSEQ multiplex PCR; TCRdb's copy has only in-frame clones and lacks some. The sample lists roughly 160,000 clones, 85% seen once, with 1% in the top ten. Sequenced material: PBMCs. This clonotype was obtained from a boy aged 2-9 years in good health and CMV-seronegative. The chain links TRBV25-1 to TRBJ2-1, with 7 bases lining up with TRBD1. Here the CDR3 DNA reads TGTGCCAGCAGTGAGTGGACAGGTCACAATGAGCAGTTCTTC. This sequence encodes CASSEWTGHNEQFF.